One sample yielded the 26 T cell receptor beta chains listed below, sequenced in a study of T-cell memory formation after mild COVID-19. TCRdb fed the 5' RACE reads into MiXCR, producing one record per CDR3 protein. Counted here are just under 350,000 distinct CDR3 sequences, around 13% occurring once; the ten biggest clones make up about 20%. The sequencing sample was made of PBMCs or a T cell subset sorted from them (not recorded which). The source of these receptors is a man between 18 and 35 years old who had mild COVID-19 (a few samples of this study predate the infection). Cell type and time point are not known.

This chain links TRBV28 with TRBJ2-3, with D possibly matching TRBD2 (5 bases). Germline V gene data show CDR1 as MDHEN and CDR2 as SYDVKM. V shed 7 bases and J shed 1 base, with 6 bases lying between them. CDR3 length: 12 amino acids. The CDR3 loop is CASMEGTDTQYF. The CDR3 DNA sequence: TGTGCCAGCATGGAGGGCACAGATACGCAGTATTTT.

The chain couples TRBV4-2 to TRBJ1-1; D uncertain. Germline V gene lookup returns CDR1 LGHNA and CDR2 YNFKEQ. The V end was cut by 3 bases, the J end by 1 base, with 9 bases between. The CDR3 is 14 residues long. DNA of the CDR3: TGTGCCAGCAGCCAGACTCGACAGAACACTGAAGCTTTCTTT. As protein: CASSQTRQNTEAFF.

V is TRBV6-5 and J is TRBJ1-6, with 9 bases lining up with TRBD1. Losses at the gene ends were 7 bases for V and 8 bases for J; bases not matched to a gene: 6. Per the germline V gene, CDR1 is MNHEY and CDR2 is SVGAGI. The CDR3 loop spans 14 amino acids. CDR3 loop: CASTSGTGYSPLHF. The CDR3 region has the DNA TGTGCCAGCACCTCCGGGACAGGGTATTCACCCCTCCACTTT.

This clonotype was seen a few times. V and J are TRBV11-1 and TRBJ1-6; 7 bases fit TRBD1. Losses at the gene ends were 4 bases for V and 9 bases for J; bases not matched to a gene: 3. Germline CDR1 SGHAT, CDR2 FQDESV (reference sequence). This CDR3 contains 13 residues. The CDR3 sequence: CASSSQGGSPLHF. CDR3 nucleotide sequence: TGTGCCAGCAGCTCTCAGGGGGGTTCACCCCTCCACTTT. The variable domain in full, completed from reference TRBV11-1 and TRBJ1-6, reads EAEVAQSPRYKITEKSQAVAFWCDPISGHATLYWYRQILGQGPELLVQFQDESVVDDSQLPKDRFSAERLKGVDSTLKIQPAELGDSAMYLCASSSQGGSPLHFGNGTRLTVT.

The gene calls are TRBV5-1 and TRBJ2-5; a weak D match, TRBD1 (6 bases). The germline V and J ends were trimmed by 0 bases and 5 bases, with 11 bases remaining between them. Germline V gives CDR1 SGHRS, CDR2 YFSETQ. The CDR3 totals 14 residues. DNA for the CDR3: TGCGCCAGCAGCTTGGCCGAGGGGGTGGAGACCCAGTACTTC. This gives the protein CASSLAEGVETQYF. Combining the CDR3 with reference TRBV5-1 and TRBJ2-5 gives the whole variable domain KAGVTQTPRYLIKTRGQQVTLSCSPISGHRSVSWYQQTPGQGLQFLFEYFSETQRNKGNFPGRFSGRQFSNSRSEMNVSTLELGDSALYLCASSLAEGVETQYFGPGTRLLVL.

This clonotype was detected a few times. The CDR3 spells CASSPPVAGTSANTGELFF. DNA for the CDR3: TGCGCCAGCAGCCCACCGGTCGCCGGGACTAGCGCGAACACCGGGGAGCTGTTTTTT. This sequence joins TRBV5-1 and TRBJ2-2; 10 bases match TRBD2. After removal of 4 bases from V and 0 bases from J, the junction contained 12 bases not matched to a gene. This CDR3 comprises 19 residues. Looked up from germline, CDR1 is SGHRS and CDR2 is YFSETQ.

This chain's CDR3 is CASSAQGVYGYTF. The CDR3 nucleotides are TGCGCCAGCAGCGCACAGGGTGTGTATGGCTACACCTTC. This chain connects TRBV5-1 to TRBJ1-2; possible D gene TRBD1, 6 bases. The CDR3 totals 13 residues. Germline CDR1 reads SGHRS; CDR2 reads YFSETQ. Trimming removed 4 bases from V and 5 bases from J, with 12 bases in between.

This clonotype was counted between two and nine times. Written as DNA, the CDR3 is TGCGCCAGCAGCACTGGACAGGGGGCGAATAGCTACACCTTC. Its translation is CASSTGQGANSYTF. J is TRBJ1-2 and V is TRBV5-1, with TRBD1 identical over 11 bases. CDR1 SGHRS and CDR2 YFSETQ come from the germline V gene. V lost 4 bases to trimming and J lost 9 bases; unmatched junction nucleotides: 8. The CDR3 totals 14 residues.

The chain recombines TRBV7-9 with TRBJ2-3; 10 bases agree with TRBD2. Trimming cost V 1 base and J 5 bases; bases outside gene matches: 6. Germline V gene data show CDR1 as SEHNR and CDR2 as FQNEAQ (reference sequence). CDR3 length equals 16 residues. The CDR3 nucleotides are TGTGCCAGCAGCTTAGGCCCTAGCGGGGGACGAGATACGCAGTATTTT. It encodes CASSLGPSGGRDTQYF.

This rearrangement joins TRBV28 to TRBJ2-5; D call uncertain. This CDR3 is built from 12 residues. Per germline, CDR1 MDHEN and CDR2 SYDVKM. V lost 6 bases and J 5 bases, leaving 10 bases between the germline ends. CDR3 nucleotides: TGTGCCAGCAGGAGGCTAACGGAGACCCAGTACTTC. Its translation is CASRRLTETQYF.

The CDR3: CASSWGTGASNQPQHF. The CDR3 nucleotides are TGTGCCAGCAGCTGGGGGACAGGAGCGAGCAATCAGCCCCAGCATTTT. The V call is TRBV7-9, the J call TRBJ1-5; 8 bases line up with TRBD1. The ends lost 4 bases at V and 1 base at J; junction bases unmatched: 6. The CDR3 totals 16 residues. Germline CDR1 and CDR2: SEHNR and FQNEAQ (reference sequence).

The chain carries TRBV4-3 and TRBJ1-2, with TRBD1 matching over 9 bases. V lost 4 bases and J lost 2; bases outside the gene matches: 8. Germline CDR1 LGHNA, CDR2 YSLEER. The CDR3 is made up of 16 amino acids. The chain's CDR3 is CASSPAPGQGNYGYTF. The CDR3 coding sequence is TGCGCCAGCAGCCCAGCACCGGGACAGGGAAACTATGGCTACACCTTC.

This clonotype has just a few counts. V and J are TRBV29-1 and TRBJ1-1; 8 nucleotides match TRBD1. This CDR3 contains 12 residues. The germline V gene has CDR1 SQVTM and CDR2 ANQGSEA. Germline trimming cut 7 bases from V and 3 bases from J; bases unmatched to any gene: 4. CDR3 DNA: TGCAGCGCAGGGGGCTTTGACACTGAAGCTTTCTTT. It codes for CSAGGFDTEAFF.

This clonotype was seen only a few times. CDR3 DNA: TGTGCCAGCACCGGAGGGCTCCTAGATGGCTACACCTTC. It translates to CASTGGLLDGYTF. The J gene is TRBJ1-2, the V gene TRBV2; D gene ambiguous. This CDR3 is built from 13 residues. Looked up from germline, CDR1 is SNHLY and CDR2 is FYNNEI. With 7 bases removed from V and 6 bases from J, the gap between germline ends came to 15 bases.

This clonotype has at least ten counts. The chain is built from TRBV7-9 and TRBJ1-1, with D uncertain. The CDR3 is made up of 12 amino acids. Germline assignment: CDR1 SEHNR and CDR2 FQNEAQ (reference sequence). V dropped 5 bases and J dropped 5 bases, with 9 bases sitting between them. DNA for the CDR3: TGTGCCAGCAGCCCCGGGCGGACTGAAGCTTTCTTT. Encoded protein: CASSPGRTEAFF.

This clonotype was picked up many times. V is TRBV7-9 and J is TRBJ2-5; the match to TRBD2 covers 10 bases. V was clipped by 2 bases and J by 2 bases; unmatched bases: 2. The CDR3 is 15 residues long. Germline assignment: CDR1 SEHNR and CDR2 FQNEAQ (reference sequence). The CDR3 coding sequence is TGTGCCAGCAGCTTAACTAGCGGGGTGCAAGAGACCCAGTACTTC. This gives the protein CASSLTSGVQETQYF.

This clonotype has a handful of counts. The rearrangement uses TRBV7-3 and TRBJ1-2; D not resolved. The CDR3 runs 14 residues. Trimming pared 5 bases from V and 4 bases from J, leaving 14 bases between. Germline V gene lookup returns CDR1 SGHTA and CDR2 FQGTGA. This CDR3 is CASSPREGPYGYTF. CDR3 nucleotide sequence: TGTGCCAGCAGCCCTCGGGAGGGCCCCTATGGCTACACCTTC.

V is TRBV7-3 and J is TRBJ1-1; D is possibly TRBD1 (5 bases). Germline V gene lookup returns CDR1 SGHTA and CDR2 FQGTGA. The CDR3 spans 14 residues. Trimming stripped 3 bases from V and 2 bases from J, with 10 bases between. The CDR3: CASSLGVSNTEAFF. The CDR3 DNA is TGTGCCAGCAGCTTGGGGGTATCCAACACTGAAGCTTTCTTT.

The V and J genes are TRBV29-1 and TRBJ1-2; no clear D. V lost 1 base and J 7 bases, leaving 1 base between the germline ends. Germline CDR1 reads SQVTM; CDR2 reads ANQGSEA. This CDR3 contains 9 residues. The CDR3 spells CSVEGGYTF. CDR3 DNA: TGCAGCGTTGAAGGTGGCTACACCTTC. Using reference TRBV29-1 and TRBJ1-2 for the parts outside the CDR3, the full variable domain is SAVISQKPSRDICQRGTSLTIQCQVDSQVTMMFWYRQQPGQSLTLIATANQGSEATYESGFVIDKFPISRPNLTFSTLTVSNMSPEDSSIYLCSVEGGYTFGSGTRLTVV.

In DNA, the CDR3 is TGTGCCAGCGACCGCGGGGGGGCGGGAGATACGCAGTATTTT. It yields the protein CASDRGGAGDTQYF. The chain is built from TRBV7-2 and TRBJ2-3; the match to TRBD2 covers 9 bases. Germline V gene data show CDR1 as SGHTA and CDR2 as FQGNSA. The CDR3 has 14 amino acids. The ends lost 8 bases at V and 5 bases at J; junction bases unmatched: 8. Using reference TRBV7-2 and TRBJ2-3 for the parts outside the CDR3, the full variable domain is GAGVSQSPSNKVTEKGKDVELRCDPISGHTALYWYRQSLGQGLEFLIYFQGNSAPDKSGLPSDRFSAERTGGSVSTLTIQRTQQEDSAVYLCASDRGGAGDTQYFGPGTRLTVL.

This chain links TRBV10-3 with TRBJ1-1; TRBD1 is a possible D gene (5 bases). Trimming left V 10 bases short and J 2 bases short, with 14 bases between. Germline V gives CDR1 ENHRY, CDR2 SYGVKD. This CDR3 region has 13 residues. The CDR3: CATQTDLNTEAFF. In DNA, the CDR3 is TGTGCCACCCAGACAGACCTCAACACTGAAGCTTTCTTT.

In this sample, this clonotype turned up many times. This chain uses TRBV5-1 with TRBJ2-2, with no clear D. There are 13 residues in the CDR3. V lost 4 bases, J lost 8 bases, and 12 bases lay in between. Germline assignment: CDR1 SGHRS and CDR2 YFSETQ. DNA of the CDR3: TGCGCCAGCAGCCCCCAAGGGTCGGGGGAGCTGTTTTTT. Translating it yields CASSPQGSGELFF.

J is TRBJ1-6 and V is TRBV4-3; 8 nucleotides line up with TRBD1. CDR1 is LGHNA and CDR2 is YSLEER in the germline V gene. V trimming: 0 bases; J trimming: 10 bases; junction bases outside the gene matches: 5. The CDR3 length is 15 residues. CDR3 sequence (DNA): TGCGCCAGCAGCCAAGAGACAGGGGACGGCTCACCCCTCCACTTT. Residues: CASSQETGDGSPLHF.

The chain joins TRBV4-3 to TRBJ1-4, with D maybe TRBD1 (6 bases). Germline assignment: CDR1 LGHNA and CDR2 YSLEER. V was cut by 1 base and J by 5 bases, with 11 bases left in between. The CDR3 runs to 15 residues. The DNA for the CDR3 is TGCGCCAGCAGCCAAGGGACAGCAAAAAATGAAAAACTGTTTTTT. It codes for CASSQGTAKNEKLFF.

Within the sample, this clonotype is large. The chain carries TRBV10-2 and TRBJ2-7; 7 bases agree with TRBD1. V gave up 7 bases and J gave up 0 bases; unmatched junction bases: 3. CDR1 is WSHSY and CDR2 is SAAADI in the germline V gene. This CDR3 spans 13 amino acids. The CDR3 protein is CASMTGHSYEQYF. The CDR3 DNA follows: TGCGCCAGCATGACAGGGCACTCCTACGAGCAGTACTTC.

This clonotype was seen more than once but under ten times. This chain links TRBV12-3 or TRBV12-4 with TRBJ2-1; D may be TRBD1 or TRBD2 (5 bases each). The V end lost 5 bases, the J end lost 15 bases, and 17 bases lay between the germline ends. The CDR3 extends over 12 amino acids. The CDR3 here is CASSLPRDQPFF. Here the CDR3 DNA reads TGTGCCAGCAGTCTTCCCCGGGACCAACCGTTCTTC.